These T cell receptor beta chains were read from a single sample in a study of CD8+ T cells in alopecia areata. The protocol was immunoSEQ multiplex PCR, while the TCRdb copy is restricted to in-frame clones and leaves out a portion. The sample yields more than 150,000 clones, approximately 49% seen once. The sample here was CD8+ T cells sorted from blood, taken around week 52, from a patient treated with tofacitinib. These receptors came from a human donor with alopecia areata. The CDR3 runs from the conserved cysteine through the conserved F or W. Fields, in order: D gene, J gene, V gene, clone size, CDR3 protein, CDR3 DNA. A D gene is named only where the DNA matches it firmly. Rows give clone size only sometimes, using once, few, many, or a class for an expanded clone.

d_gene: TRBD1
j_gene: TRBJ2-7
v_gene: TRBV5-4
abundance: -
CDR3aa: CATMGEDRGRYF
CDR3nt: TGTGCCACCATGGGAGAGGACAGGGGCCGGTACTTC

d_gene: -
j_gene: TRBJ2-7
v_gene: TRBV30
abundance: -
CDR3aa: CAWSQQGRYEQYF
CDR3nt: TGTGCCTGGAGCCAACAGGGACGGTACGAGCAGTACTTC

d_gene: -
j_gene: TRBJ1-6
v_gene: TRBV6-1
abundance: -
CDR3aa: CASRVWNSPLHF
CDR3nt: TGTGCCAGCAGGGTTTGGAATTCACCCCTCCACTTT

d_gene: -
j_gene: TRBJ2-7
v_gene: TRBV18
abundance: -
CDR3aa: CASSPSTGRYEQYF
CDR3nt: TGTGCCAGCTCACCTTCGACAGGCCGCTACGAGCAGTACTTC

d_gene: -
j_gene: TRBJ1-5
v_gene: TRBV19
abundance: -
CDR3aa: CASSIDLNQPQHF
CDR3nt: TGTGCCAGTAGTATAGATCTGAATCAGCCCCAGCATTTT

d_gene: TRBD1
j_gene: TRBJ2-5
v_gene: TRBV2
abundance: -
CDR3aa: CASSPLTGGVEETQYF
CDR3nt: TGTGCCAGCAGTCCCTTGACAGGGGGAGTGGAGGAGACCCAGTACTTC

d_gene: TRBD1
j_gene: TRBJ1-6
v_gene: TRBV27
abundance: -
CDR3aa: CASTSVGTGVTPLHF
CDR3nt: TGTGCCAGCACCTCAGTAGGGACAGGGGTTACACCCCTCCACTTT

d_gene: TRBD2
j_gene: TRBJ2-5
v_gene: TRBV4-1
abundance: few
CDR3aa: CASSHLTSGGLRQETQYF
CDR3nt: TGCGCCAGCAGCCATCTGACTAGCGGGGGGCTACGACAAGAGACCCAGTACTTC

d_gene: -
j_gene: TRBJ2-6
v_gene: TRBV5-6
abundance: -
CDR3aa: CASSLKGANVLTF
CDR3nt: TGTGCCAGCAGCTTGAAAGGGGCCAACGTCCTGACTTTC

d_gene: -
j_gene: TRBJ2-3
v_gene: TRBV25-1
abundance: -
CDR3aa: CASSPDGTDTQYF
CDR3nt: TGTGCCAGCAGTCCTGACGGCACAGATACGCAGTATTTT

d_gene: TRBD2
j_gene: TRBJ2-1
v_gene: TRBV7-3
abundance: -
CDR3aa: CASSPLPAGGINEQFF
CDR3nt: TGTGCCAGCAGCCCTCTCCCAGCGGGGGGGATCAATGAGCAGTTCTTC

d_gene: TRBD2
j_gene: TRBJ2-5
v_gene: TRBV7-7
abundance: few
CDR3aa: CASSLGPPGTSNETQYF
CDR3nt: TGTGCTAGCAGCTTAGGCCCCCCCGGGACTAGCAATGAGACCCAGTACTTC

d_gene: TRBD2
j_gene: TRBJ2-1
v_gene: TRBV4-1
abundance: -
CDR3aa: CASSQVATSVNEQFF
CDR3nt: TGCGCCAGCAGCCAAGTGGCGACTAGCGTTAATGAGCAGTTCTTC

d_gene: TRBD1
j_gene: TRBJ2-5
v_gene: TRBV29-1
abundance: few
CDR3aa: CSAWGDRELQETQYF
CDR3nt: TGCAGCGCCTGGGGCGACAGGGAACTCCAAGAGACCCAGTACTTC

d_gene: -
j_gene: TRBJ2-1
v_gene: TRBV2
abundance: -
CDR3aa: CATTGRFSYNEQFF
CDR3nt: TGTGCCACTACTGGGCGCTTCTCCTACAATGAGCAGTTCTTC

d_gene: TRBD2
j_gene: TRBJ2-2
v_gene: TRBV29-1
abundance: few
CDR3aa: CSVTGDAGDSTGELFF
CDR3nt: TGCAGCGTTACCGGTGACGCGGGGGACTCCACCGGGGAGCTGTTTTTT

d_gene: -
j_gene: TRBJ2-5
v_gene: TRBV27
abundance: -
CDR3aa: CASSIRVSRREETQYF
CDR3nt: TGTGCCAGCAGCATACGGGTCTCTAGAAGGGAAGAGACCCAGTACTTC

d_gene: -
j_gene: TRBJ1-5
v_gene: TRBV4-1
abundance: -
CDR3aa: CASSHLDGFNQPQHF
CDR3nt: TGCGCCAGCAGCCACCTTGACGGATTCAATCAGCCCCAGCATTTT

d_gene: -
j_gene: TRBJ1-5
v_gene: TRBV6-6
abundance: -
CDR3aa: CASSYSEGHQPQHF
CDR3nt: TGTGCCAGCAGTTACTCCGAGGGGCATCAGCCCCAGCATTTT

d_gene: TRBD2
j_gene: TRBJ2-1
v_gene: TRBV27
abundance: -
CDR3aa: CASSLIAGGYNEQFF
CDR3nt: TGTGCCAGCAGTTTAATAGCGGGGGGGTACAATGAGCAGTTCTTC

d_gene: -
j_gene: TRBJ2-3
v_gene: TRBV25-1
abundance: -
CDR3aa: CASTPFPNGADTQYF
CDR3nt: TGTGCCAGCACCCCGTTTCCGAACGGGGCAGATACGCAGTATTTT

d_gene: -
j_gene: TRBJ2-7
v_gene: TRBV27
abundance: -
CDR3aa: CASRPILGDEQYF
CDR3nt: TGTGCCAGCAGGCCGATTCTTGGGGACGAGCAGTACTTC

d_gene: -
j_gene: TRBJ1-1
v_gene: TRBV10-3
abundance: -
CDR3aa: CAISESVGLNTEAFF
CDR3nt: TGTGCCATCAGTGAGTCTGTGGGGCTGAACACTGAAGCTTTCTTT

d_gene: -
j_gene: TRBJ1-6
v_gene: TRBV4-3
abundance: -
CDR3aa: CASSQESPDPGDSPLHF
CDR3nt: TGCGCCAGCAGCCAAGAGTCCCCAGATCCGGGGGATTCACCCCTCCACTTT

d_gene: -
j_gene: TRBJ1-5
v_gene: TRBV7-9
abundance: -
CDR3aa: CASSLGGVSSNQPQHF
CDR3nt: TGTGCCAGCAGTTTAGGGGGGGTCTCGAGCAATCAGCCCCAGCATTTT

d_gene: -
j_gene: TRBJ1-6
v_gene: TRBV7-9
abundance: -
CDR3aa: CASGYNSPLHF
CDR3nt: TGTGCCAGCGGCTATAATTCACCCCTCCACTTT

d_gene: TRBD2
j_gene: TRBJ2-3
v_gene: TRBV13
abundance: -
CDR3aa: CASSSDGLAGVGTDTQYF
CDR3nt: TGTGCCAGCAGCTCCGATGGGCTAGCGGGGGTAGGCACAGATACGCAGTATTTT

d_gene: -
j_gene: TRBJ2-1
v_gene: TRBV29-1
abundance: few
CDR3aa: CAEQYNEQFF
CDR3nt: TGCGCGGAGCAATACAATGAGCAGTTCTTC

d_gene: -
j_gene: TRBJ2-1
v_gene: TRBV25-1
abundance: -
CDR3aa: CAAGDSYNEQFF
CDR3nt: TGTGCCGCCGGGGACTCCTACAATGAGCAGTTCTTC

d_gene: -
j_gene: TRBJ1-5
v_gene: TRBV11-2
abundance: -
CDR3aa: CASSLGPNRGGINQPQHF
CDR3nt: TGTGCCAGCAGCTTAGGTCCAAATAGGGGAGGTATTAATCAGCCCCAGCATTTT

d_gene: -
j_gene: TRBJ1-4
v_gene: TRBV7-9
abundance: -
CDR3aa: CASSPRGEKLFF
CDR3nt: TGTGCCAGCAGCCCCCGCGGCGAAAAACTGTTTTTT

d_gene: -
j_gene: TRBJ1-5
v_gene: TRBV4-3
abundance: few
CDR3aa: CASSQDRGSGDQHF
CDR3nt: TGCGCCAGCAGCCAAGATCGCGGTAGCGGAGACCAGCATTTT

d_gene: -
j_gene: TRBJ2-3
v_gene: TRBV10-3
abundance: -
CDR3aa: CAISEIGAPDTQYF
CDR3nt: TGTGCCATCAGTGAGATAGGAGCGCCAGATACGCAGTATTTT

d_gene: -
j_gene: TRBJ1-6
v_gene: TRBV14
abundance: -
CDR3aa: CASSQDPGNSPLHF
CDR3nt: TGTGCCAGCAGCCAAGATCCAGGGAATTCACCCCTCCACTTT

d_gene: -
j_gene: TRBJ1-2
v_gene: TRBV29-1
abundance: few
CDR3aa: CSVEEQDYGYTF
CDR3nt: TGCAGCGTTGAAGAACAGGACTATGGCTACACCTTC

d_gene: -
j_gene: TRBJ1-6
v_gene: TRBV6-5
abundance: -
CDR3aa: CASRSLESSPLHF
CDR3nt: TGTGCCAGCAGATCACTAGAGAGTTCACCCCTCCACTTT

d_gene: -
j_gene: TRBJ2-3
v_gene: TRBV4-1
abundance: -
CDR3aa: CASSLGGEDTQYF
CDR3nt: TGCGCCAGCAGCCTCGGAGGGGAAGATACGCAGTATTTT

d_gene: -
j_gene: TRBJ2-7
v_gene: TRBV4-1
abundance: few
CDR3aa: CASSQVKSSTYEQYF
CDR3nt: TGCGCCAGCAGCCAAGTAAAGAGCAGTACCTACGAGCAGTACTTC

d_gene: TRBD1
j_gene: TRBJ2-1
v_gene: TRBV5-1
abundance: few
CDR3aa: CASSSTGVEQFF
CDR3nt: TGCGCCAGCAGCTCAACAGGGGTCGAGCAGTTCTTC

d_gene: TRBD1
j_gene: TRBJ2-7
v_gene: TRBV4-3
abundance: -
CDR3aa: CASSHGRDSSYEQYF
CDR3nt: TGCGCCAGCAGCCACGGACGGGACAGCTCCTACGAGCAGTACTTC